This entry lists 27 T cell receptor beta chains sequenced from one sample in a study of blood T cells in healthy people across ages. Together with a sample-barcoded 5' primer, a J-beta primer mix was included in a second PCR lasting about 6 to 11 cycles. From the 5' RACE reads, TCRdb called clonotypes with MiXCR, one entry per CDR3 protein. The sample records over 950,000 distinct CDR3 sequences, just over 50% being singletons. Sample: blood. Receptor source: a woman between 55 and 75 years old in good health.

CDR3 loop: CSAMGGVGSTDTQYF. Here the CDR3 DNA reads TGCAGTGCAATGGGGGGAGTAGGCAGCACAGATACGCAGTATTTT. V is TRBV20-1 and J is TRBJ2-3, with D possibly matching TRBD2 (6 bases). This CDR3 has 15 residues. V lost 6 bases, J lost 0 bases, and 16 bases lay in between. Germline V gene sequence: CDR1 DFQATT, CDR2 SNEGSKA (reference sequence).

Ten or more counts support this clonotype. This rearrangement joins TRBV4-2 to TRBJ1-4; D is unclear. The CDR3 runs 17 residues. V was shortened by 0 bases and J by 2 bases, with 13 bases between the two germline ends. Germline V CDR1 and CDR2: LGHNA, YNFKEQ. CDR3 sequence reads: CASSQDFKARTNEKLFF. The DNA for the CDR3 is TGTGCCAGCAGCCAAGATTTTAAAGCCAGGACTAATGAAAAACTGTTTTTT.

CDR3 in amino acids: CSARLTSGRLTQYF. CDR3 coding DNA: TGCAGTGCTAGGTTGACTAGCGGGAGGTTGACCCAGTACTTC. The rearrangement uses TRBV20-1 and TRBJ2-7; 13 positions agree with TRBD2. The J call could be wrong; TRBJ2-5 is a better fit for the DNA end. This CDR3 has 14 amino acids. Germline V gives CDR1 DFQATT, CDR2 SNEGSKA (reference sequence).

The genes are TRBV28 and TRBJ1-6; perhaps TRBD1 as D (5 bases). This CDR3 has 16 amino acids. The V and J ends lost 6 bases and 0 bases respectively, with 12 bases between them. Germline CDR1 MDHEN, CDR2 SYDVKM. This chain's CDR3 is CASRPRDDSYNSPLHF. DNA for the CDR3: TGTGCCAGCAGACCCAGGGATGACTCCTATAATTCACCCCTCCACTTT. The whole variable domain, filled in from reference TRBV28 and TRBJ1-6, reads DVKVTQSSRYLVKRTGEKVFLECVQDMDHENMFWYRQDPGLGLRLIYFSYDVKMKEKGDIPEGYSVSREKKERFSLILESASTNQTSMYLCASRPRDDSYNSPLHFGNGTRLTVT.

This clonotype was detected a few times. The CDR3: CSVAPTTGLNGYTF. CDR3 in DNA: TGCAGCGTTGCCCCGACGACAGGGTTGAATGGCTACACCTTC. The genes are TRBV29-1 and TRBJ1-2, with 7 nucleotides matching TRBD1. This CDR3 contains 14 residues. Germline V gives CDR1 SQVTM, CDR2 ANQGSEA. Trimming cost V 4 bases and J 6 bases; bases outside gene matches: 11.

This clonotype has a single count. Here the CDR3 reads CASSWASGSNEQFF. CDR3 sequence (DNA): TGTGCCAGCAGCTGGGCTAGCGGGTCCAATGAGCAGTTCTTC. The V call is TRBV5-6, the J call TRBJ2-1, with 8 bases that match TRBD2. Germline values: CDR1 SGHDT, CDR2 YYEEEE. V lost 3 bases and J lost 6; bases outside the gene matches: 5. The CDR3 runs 14 residues.

Regarding this clonotype: A much larger clone sits a single nucleotide away, making a read error possible. The genes are TRBV29-1 and TRBJ2-7; 10 bases align to TRBD1. The length of the CDR3 is 13 residues. Per the germline V gene, CDR1 is SQVTM and CDR2 is ANQGSEA. V lost 4 bases and J lost 6; bases outside the gene matches: 6. The CDR3 sequence: CSVGVTGGSEQYF. The CDR3 region has the DNA TGCAGCGTTGGGGTGACAGGGGGCAGCGAGCAGTACTTC.

This sequence joins TRBV20-1 and TRBJ1-1; TRBD1 is a possible D gene (6 bases). The V and J ends lost 8 bases and 1 base respectively, with 17 bases between them. CDR1 is DFQATT, CDR2 SNEGSKA, per germline (reference sequence). There are 14 residues in the CDR3. The CDR3 nucleotides read TGCAGTATCAACTCGCCGGGACAGAACACTGAAGCTTTCTTT. Its translation: CSINSPGQNTEAFF.

The V gene is TRBV4-1, the J gene TRBJ2-7; TRBD1 aligns across 10 bases. The CDR3 is made up of 17 amino acids. V was pared by 0 bases and J by 4 bases, with 9 bases of the junction left unmatched. Per the germline V gene, CDR1 is MGHRA and CDR2 is YSYEKL. The CDR3 is CASSQDQSGTGVYEQYF. The CDR3 coding sequence is TGCGCCAGCAGCCAAGATCAGTCCGGGACAGGGGTTTACGAGCAGTACTTC.

The V gene is TRBV7-6, the J gene TRBJ1-4; D unclear. This CDR3 contains 13 residues. Germline V CDR1 and CDR2: SGHVS, FNYEAQ. The V gene lost 8 bases and the J gene lost 5 bases, with 12 bases spanning the gap. The CDR3 DNA reads TGTGCCAGCGGCGATATTACAAATGAAAAACTGTTTTTT. The encoded protein is CASGDITNEKLFF. The full variable domain, with the rest looked up from reference TRBV7-6 and TRBJ1-4, is GAGVSQSPRYKVTKRGQDVALRCDPISGHVSLYWYRQALGQGPEFLTYFNYEAQQDKSGLPNDRFSAERPEGSISTLTIQRTEQRDSAMYRCASGDITNEKLFFGSGTQLSVL.

The chain has TRBV6-1 and TRBJ2-5, with 8 bases lining up with TRBD2. Germline lookup yields CDR1 MNHNS and CDR2 SASEGT. The CDR3 spans 14 residues. The junction had 6 bases not matched to a gene; V was cut back by 8 bases and J by 1 base. In nucleotides, the CDR3 is TGTGCCAGCTGCGCGGGAGGAAGCCAAGAGACCCAGTACTTC. It yields the protein CASCAGGSQETQYF.

The CDR3 coding sequence is TGTGCCAGCAGTCCAAGGGACAGCTACTGCGAGCAGTACTTC. Amino acids: CASSPRDSYCEQYF. The genes are TRBV12-3 or TRBV12-4 and TRBJ2-5; 7 nucleotides line up with TRBD1. The end of the DNA is better explained by TRBJ2-7, so the J call may be wrong. The CDR3 contains 14 residues.

Concerning this clonotype: One junction end disagrees with the germline gene, perhaps due to a read error. The gene calls are TRBV20-1 and TRBJ2-1; D gene uncertain. CDR3 length: 13 amino acids. Germline-derived CDR1 and CDR2 are DFQATT and SNEGSKA (reference sequence). The CDR3 region has the DNA TGCAGTGCCCCGGCGAGATCCTACAATGAGCAATTCTTC. This codes for CSAPARSYNEQFF.

This clonotype was found many times. The rearrangement joins TRBV5-1 to TRBJ2-3; D not resolved. The CDR3 is made up of 14 amino acids. Per the germline V gene, CDR1 is SGHRS and CDR2 is YFSETQ. V lost 4 bases and J lost 4, with 13 bases in between. CDR3 loop: CASSPGSSADTQYF. The CDR3 DNA reads TGCGCCAGCAGCCCCGGCAGCTCCGCAGATACGCAGTATTTT.

This clonotype was counted a few times. The chain has TRBV5-1 and TRBJ2-5; D may be TRBD1 or TRBD2 (5 bases each). The CDR3 sequence is 14 residues long. The germline V and J ends were trimmed by 1 base and 4 bases, with 11 bases remaining between them. The V gene's germline CDR1 is SGHRS and CDR2 YFSETQ. CDR3 residues: CASSLNGASETQYF. CDR3 DNA sequence: TGCGCCAGCAGCTTGAACGGGGCTTCAGAGACCCAGTACTTC.

V is TRBV4-2 and J is TRBJ1-2; no clear D gene. Germline V gene data show CDR1 as LGHNA and CDR2 as YNFKEQ. Trimming shortened V by 0 bases and J by 2 bases, and 10 bases separated the two germline ends. This CDR3 spans 15 amino acids. The chain's CDR3 is CASSQDEASNYGYTF. Written as DNA, the CDR3 is TGTGCCAGCAGCCAAGATGAGGCCAGCAACTATGGCTACACCTTC.

The chain employs TRBV7-6 and TRBJ2-5; no definite D call. CDR3 length: 15 amino acids. CDR1 is SGHVS, CDR2 FNYEAQ, per germline. The V and J ends lost 4 bases and 0 bases respectively, with 12 bases between them. The chain's CDR3 is CASSYYNRYQETQYF. The CDR3 DNA is TGTGCCAGCAGCTACTACAACAGATACCAAGAGACCCAGTACTTC.

This clonotype came up a few times. The rearrangement links TRBV20-1 to TRBJ2-1; the D is unclear. Germline lookup yields CDR1 DFQATT and CDR2 SNEGSKA (reference sequence). This CDR3 comprises 14 residues. The V and J ends lost 2 bases and 0 bases respectively, with 8 bases between them. CDR3 sequence reads: CSARTRSSYNEQFF. DNA of the CDR3: TGCAGTGCTAGAACCAGGAGCTCCTACAATGAGCAGTTCTTC.

This rearrangement joins TRBV5-1 to TRBJ2-1, with D unclear. Germline assignment: CDR1 SGHRS and CDR2 YFSETQ. V dropped 2 bases and J dropped 3 bases, with 6 bases sitting between them. The CDR3 sequence is 13 residues long. The chain's CDR3 is CASSFLDYNEQFF. The CDR3 bases are TGCGCCAGCAGCTTTCTAGACTACAATGAGCAGTTCTTC. The whole variable domain, remainder taken from reference TRBV5-1 and TRBJ2-1, is KAGVTQTPRYLIKTRGQQVTLSCSPISGHRSVSWYQQTPGQGLQFLFEYFSETQRNKGNFPGRFSGRQFSNSRSEMNVSTLELGDSALYLCASSFLDYNEQFFGPGTRLTVL.

This chain connects TRBV7-2 to TRBJ2-7, with unresolved D. The CDR3 runs 13 residues. Germline loops: CDR1 SGHTA, CDR2 FQGNSA. Trimming pared 7 bases from V and 0 bases from J, leaving 10 bases between. CDR3 coding DNA: TGTGCCAGCAACACCCGTCACTCCTACGAGCAGTACTTC. It codes for CASNTRHSYEQYF.

The gene calls are TRBV20-1 and TRBJ2-3, with TRBD2 as a possible D gene (5 bases). Germline V gene lookup returns CDR1 DFQATT and CDR2 SNEGSKA (reference sequence). This CDR3 region has 15 residues. V was pared by 4 bases and J by 4 bases, with 18 bases between. CDR3 sequence: CSATGLVGRPDTQYF. DNA for the CDR3: TGCAGTGCTACGGGATTAGTGGGCCGCCCAGATACGCAGTATTTT.

For this clonotype: At one boundary the junction diverges from the germline segment, which might be a read error. The rearrangement links TRBV7-2 to TRBJ2-3; a possible D gene is TRBD2 (6 bases). From germline, CDR1 is SGHTA and CDR2 FQGNSA. The CDR3 is 13 amino acids. Here the CDR3 reads CASSFGEADTRYF. The CDR3 region has the DNA TGTGCCAGCAGCTTTGGGGAGGCAGATACGCGGTATTTT.

Turning to this clonotype: A much larger clone lies a single base off, so this may be a read error. V and J are TRBV7-9 and TRBJ2-2, with D possibly being TRBD1 (7 bases). The CDR3 is 15 amino acids. The germline V and J ends were trimmed by 5 bases and 4 bases, with 14 bases remaining between them. CDR1 is SEHNR and CDR2 is FQNEAQ in the germline V gene (reference sequence). The CDR3 DNA follows: TGTGCCAGCAGCCATAGACAGGGAGGCACCGGGGAGCTGTTTTTT. It translates to CASSHRQGGTGELFF.

This chain uses TRBV5-5 with TRBJ2-7; D perhaps matches TRBD2 (5 bases). V lost 2 bases and J lost 3, with 18 bases in between. Germline values: CDR1 SGHKS, CDR2 YYEKEE (reference sequence). This CDR3 region has 16 residues. The CDR3 DNA reads as TGTGCCAGCAGCTTAGTCCGGGATTCACGGGGCTACGAGCAGTACTTC. Translated: CASSLVRDSRGYEQYF.

The chain joins TRBV29-1 to TRBJ2-3; 7 bases are a match to TRBD1. CDR3 length: 13 amino acids. V shed 8 bases, J shed 3 bases, and the junction held 8 bases outside the gene matches. CDR1 and CDR2 (germline): SQVTM, ANQGSEA. The CDR3 DNA reads TGCAGCATCTCCAGGGGGTTGACAGATACGCAGTATTTT. Translation gives CSISRGLTDTQYF.

For this clonotype: Possible read error: a much larger clone is one base away. J is TRBJ1-2 and V is TRBV28; no reliable D call. The germline V and J ends were trimmed by 5 bases and 8 bases, with 18 bases remaining between them. In germline, CDR1 is MDHEN, CDR2 SYDVKM. CDR3 length: 14 residues. CDR3 residues: CASSVTVDRRGYTF. CDR3 coding DNA: TGTGCCAGCAGTGTGACGGTGGACCGGCGAGGCTACACCTTC.

CDR3 coding DNA: TGTGCCAGCAGTTTTCCCCCTTATGATGGTAGCGGGGCCTCCTACGAGCAGTACTTC. This translates into CASSFPPYDGSGASYEQYF. The rearrangement links TRBV28 to TRBJ2-5; TRBD2 matches at 8 bases. The end of the DNA aligns better with TRBJ2-7, so the J call may be wrong. CDR1 and CDR2 (germline): MDHEN, SYDVKM. This CDR3 has 19 residues.